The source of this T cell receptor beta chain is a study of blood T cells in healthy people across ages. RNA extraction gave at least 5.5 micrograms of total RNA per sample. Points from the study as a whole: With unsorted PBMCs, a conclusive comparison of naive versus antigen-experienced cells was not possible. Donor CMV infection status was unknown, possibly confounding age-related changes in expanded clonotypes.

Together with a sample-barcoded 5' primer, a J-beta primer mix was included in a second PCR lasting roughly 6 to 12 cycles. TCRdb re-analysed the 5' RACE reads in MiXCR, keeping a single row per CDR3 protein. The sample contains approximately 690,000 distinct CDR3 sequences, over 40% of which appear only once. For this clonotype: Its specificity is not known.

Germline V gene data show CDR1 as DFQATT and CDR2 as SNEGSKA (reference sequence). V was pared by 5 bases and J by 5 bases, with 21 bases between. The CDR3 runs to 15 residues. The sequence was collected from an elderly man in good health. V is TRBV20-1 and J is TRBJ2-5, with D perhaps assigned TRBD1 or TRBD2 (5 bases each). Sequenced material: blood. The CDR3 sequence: CSAPRNRDVGETQYF. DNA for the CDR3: TGCAGTGCTCCCCGAAACCGGGACGTCGGGGAGACCCAGTACTTC.